A selection of T cell receptor beta chains follows, all from one sample in a study of shared clonotypes between healthy human individuals. Sequencing used immunoSEQ multiplex PCR; TCRdb keeps in-frame clones, though not all of them. The repertoire includes over a million clones, 95% to 99% of them detected once, and roughly 0.45% sits in the top ten. The sequenced sample was naive CD4+ T cells sorted from blood. These receptors were obtained from a man aged 30 to 45 in good health. Both conserved end residues are part of each CDR3. D genes are given only for firm matches.

J gene,D gene,V gene,CDR3 DNA,CDR3 protein
TRBJ1-1,NA,TRBV2,TGTGCCAGCAGCCCATCCAGGGACACTGAAGCTTTCTTT,CASSPSRDTEAFF
TRBJ2-1,NA,TRBV9,TGTGCCAGCAGCGTAGGTTTAGCGGAGAGGGGTGAGCAGTTCTTC,CASSVGLAERGEQFF
TRBJ2-7,NA,TRBV5-1,TGCGCCAGCAGCTTGGCAAGTAGCGACGAGCAGTACTTC,CASSLASSDEQYF
TRBJ2-1,TRBD2,TRBV27,TGTGCCAGCAGACTAGCGGGAGGGCTTGAGCAGTTCTTC,CASRLAGGLEQFF
TRBJ2-7,TRBD1,TRBV7-9,TGTGCCAGCAGCCCGACGGGACAGGACCCCTACGAGCAGTACTTC,CASSPTGQDPYEQYF
TRBJ2-6,NA,TRBV4-3,TGCGCCAGCAGCCCCCAGGGGCCTGGGGCCAACGTCCTGACTTTC,CASSPQGPGANVLTF
TRBJ2-7,NA,TRBV7-8,TGTGCCAGCAGCTTAGTACAGGGCCCTTTCTACGAGCAGTACTTC,CASSLVQGPFYEQYF
TRBJ1-5,NA,TRBV5-6,TGTGCCAGCAGCTTGGGAAGGAGTCATCAGCCCCAGCATTTT,CASSLGRSHQPQHF
TRBJ2-7,TRBD2,TRBV5-1,TGCGCCAGCAGCTTCGACTTTAGCGGGAGTCAGTACGAGCAGTACTTC,CASSFDFSGSQYEQYF
TRBJ1-2,NA,TRBV7-9,TGTGCCAGCAACACGGGGCAGAACTATGGCTACACCTTC,CASNTGQNYGYTF
TRBJ1-1,NA,TRBV11-2,TGTGCCAGCAGCTCCTTGGACGGGAACACTGAAGCTTTCTTT,CASSSLDGNTEAFF
TRBJ1-1,NA,TRBV7-2,TGTGCCAGCAGCTTAACAGGCCACATGAACACTGAAGCTTTCTTT,CASSLTGHMNTEAFF
TRBJ1-4,TRBD1,TRBV11-2,TGTGCCAGCAGCCACTCTAGGGGGCTGGGTGAAAAACTGTTTTTT,CASSHSRGLGEKLFF
TRBJ2-7,NA,TRBV19,TGTGCCAGTAGTATCAACAGCTACGAGCAGTACTTC,CASSINSYEQYF
TRBJ2-3,TRBD2,TRBV5-1,TGCGCCAGCAGCTTGGCCGTGCTAGCGGGAGGGGAAGGCACAGATACGCAGTATTTT,CASSLAVLAGGEGTDTQYF
TRBJ2-7,TRBD2,TRBV11-2,TGTGCCAGCACAACACTAGCGGAATGGATCTACGAGCAGTACTTC,CASTTLAEWIYEQYF
TRBJ2-1,TRBD2,TRBV11-2,TGTGCCAGCAGCTTACGGGCCGCGGGACTAGTTACCAATGAGCAGTTCTTC,CASSLRAAGLVTNEQFF
TRBJ1-2,TRBD1,TRBV10-3,TGTGCCAACCGACAGGGGGCCAGTGCTAGCTACACCTTC,CANRQGASASYTF
TRBJ1-2,NA,TRBV29-1,TGCAGCGCTCGTGGAGGCCAGAGCGACTATGGCTACACCTTC,CSARGGQSDYGYTF
TRBJ2-7,TRBD1,TRBV18,TGTGCCAGCTCACTAAAGCCGGGACAGCCCTACGAGCAGTACTTC,CASSLKPGQPYEQYF
TRBJ2-1,TRBD2,TRBV19,TGTGCCAGTACCCCCCTCGGGGGGACTAGCGGGAGAAATGAGCAGTTCTTC,CASTPLGGTSGRNEQFF
TRBJ2-5,TRBD2,TRBV2,TGTGCCAGCAGCGGTAGCGGGAGGAGGGAGACCCAGTACTTC,CASSGSGRRETQYF
TRBJ1-2,NA,TRBV7-9,TGTGCCAGCAGTCACCCCAAGGGAGGTGGGCCGAACTATGGCTACACCTTC,CASSHPKGGGPNYGYTF